This is a list of T cell receptor beta chains from one sample in a study of cytomegalovirus exposure and HLA in healthy donors. Measured with immunoSEQ multiplex PCR; TCRdb has only the in-frame clones, and not every one. The sample shows 160,000 or so clones, 65% to 80% of them seen only once. Sequencing was done on a sample of PBMCs. These receptors originate from a woman between 35 and 50 years old in good health and CMV-seronegative. The CDR3 runs from the conserved cysteine through the conserved F or W. D genes are given only for firm matches. Expanded clones are given a class, and other clones once, few, many or no size at all.

TRBV5-5,16,TRBJ2-7,few,TRBD1,CASSLGVGTGTHEQYF,TGTGCCAGCAGCTTGGGGGTCGGGACAGGGACCCACGAGCAGTACTTC
TRBV18,15,TRBJ1-2,NA,TRBD1,CASSPLGQGNYGYTF,TGTGCCAGCTCACCCCTCGGACAGGGGAACTATGGCTACACCTTC
TRBV19,15,TRBJ2-7,NA,NA,CASSIEGATGSEQYF,TGTGCCAGTAGTATTGAAGGGGCTACAGGGTCCGAGCAGTACTTC
TRBV11-3,17,TRBJ2-1,NA,NA,CASSFQLSPHSYNEQFF,TGTGCCAGCAGCTTTCAACTCTCCCCTCACTCCTACAATGAGCAGTTCTTC
TRBV9,18,TRBJ2-5,NA,TRBD2,CASSLGTSGRRMGETQYF,TGTGCCAGCAGCTTAGGGACTAGCGGGAGAAGGATGGGAGAGACCCAGTACTTC
TRBV27,14,TRBJ1-6,NA,TRBD1,CASSPWTGSKVLHF,TGTGCCAGCAGTCCATGGACAGGGTCCAAAGTCCTCCACTTT
TRBV27,16,TRBJ1-1,NA,TRBD1,CASSFMDRGRNTEAFF,TGTGCCAGCAGTTTTATGGACAGGGGTAGGAACACTGAAGCTTTCTTT
TRBV5-5,15,TRBJ1-1,NA,NA,CASSLAVGGQTEAFF,TGTGCCAGCAGCTTGGCCGTTGGGGGACAAACTGAAGCTTTCTTT
TRBV11-2,13,TRBJ1-5,NA,NA,CASSLSPSQPQHF,TGTGCCAGCAGCCTTAGTCCTTCCCAGCCCCAGCATTTT
TRBV7-2,19,TRBJ2-1,NA,NA,CASSLAQTKGRTTYNEQFF,TGTGCCAGCAGCTTAGCACAGACCAAAGGTCGGACAACATACAATGAGCAGTTCTTC
TRBV9,14,TRBJ1-4,NA,TRBD1,CASSVWTGSEKLFF,TGTGCCAGCAGCGTATGGACAGGGAGTGAAAAACTGTTTTTT
TRBV2,15,TRBJ1-1,once,NA,CASSEEPGGNTEAFF,TGTGCCAGCAGTGAAGAACCCGGGGGGAACACTGAAGCTTTCTTT
TRBV25-1,12,TRBJ1-5,NA,TRBD1,CATRQGSQPQHF,TGTGCCACCCGACAGGGATCCCAGCCCCAGCATTTT
TRBV9,16,TRBJ1-1,NA,NA,CASSLGGTLGYTEAFF,TGTGCCAGCAGCCTAGGAGGGACACTGGGTTACACTGAAGCTTTCTTT
TRBV15,15,TRBJ1-1,NA,NA,CATSRDRSQNTEAFF,TGTGCCACCAGCAGAGATCGGAGCCAGAACACTGAAGCTTTCTTT
TRBV10-3,13,TRBJ1-3,NA,NA,CAISVGQGNTIYF,TGTGCCATCAGTGTTGGACAGGGAAACACCATATATTTT
TRBV28,16,TRBJ1-4,NA,TRBD1,CASSPRQGRTNEKLFF,TGTGCCAGCAGCCCCCGACAGGGTAGGACTAATGAAAAACTGTTTTTT
TRBV6-6,12,TRBJ1-3,once,NA,CASKSPGNTIYF,TGTGCCAGCAAGAGTCCTGGAAACACCATATATTTT
TRBV19,13,TRBJ2-2,NA,TRBD1,CALRQGAGGELFF,TGTGCCCTGAGACAGGGGGCGGGCGGGGAGCTGTTTTTT
TRBV6-6,14,TRBJ2-1,NA,TRBD2,CAIRTSGGNNEQFF,TGTGCCATCCGGACTAGCGGGGGTAACAATGAGCAGTTCTTC
TRBV30,12,TRBJ1-1,NA,NA,CACRGWVTEAFF,TGTGCCTGCCGCGGGTGGGTCACTGAAGCTTTCTTT
TRBV25-1,14,TRBJ2-7,NA,NA,CASSEYGQRYEQYF,TGTGCCAGCAGTGAATATGGTCAGCGCTACGAGCAGTACTTC
TRBV6-1,15,TRBJ2-7,NA,TRBD2,CASSVGTSSSYEQYF,TGTGCCAGCAGTGTCGGGACTAGCAGCTCCTACGAGCAGTACTTC
TRBV4-3,14,TRBJ2-7,NA,NA,CASSQDGWGAEQYF,TGCGCCAGCAGCCAAGATGGGTGGGGCGCCGAGCAGTACTTC
TRBV9,14,TRBJ2-1,NA,NA,CASSAGPGDNEQFF,TGTGCCAGCAGCGCCGGGCCAGGGGACAATGAGCAGTTCTTC
TRBV27,12,TRBJ1-5,NA,NA,CASSAPRQPQHF,TGTGCCAGCAGTGCCCCCAGGCAGCCCCAGCATTTT
TRBV6-1,14,TRBJ2-7,NA,NA,CASSGRQDTYEQYF,TGTGCCAGCAGTGGGCGACAGGACACCTACGAGCAGTACTTC
TRBV4-2,18,TRBJ2-1,NA,TRBD2,CASSQAGTSGRGGDEQFF,TGTGCCAGCAGCCAAGCTGGGACTAGCGGGAGAGGGGGGGATGAGCAGTTCTTC
TRBV6-1,12,TRBJ1-2,NA,TRBD1,CASSVDRGGYTF,TGTGCCAGCAGTGTCGACAGGGGAGGCTACACCTTC
TRBV7-2,14,TRBJ1-5,few,TRBD1,CASSGRQGSQPQHF,TGTGCCAGCAGCGGCCGACAGGGAAGTCAGCCCCAGCATTTT